A single sample gave rise to the 21 T cell receptor beta chains below, sequenced in a study of blood T cell repertoires in COVID-19. Measured with immunoSEQ multiplex PCR; TCRdb has only the in-frame clones, and not every one. This table has about 240,000 clones, about 86% appearing once. Sequencing was carried out using PBMCs or T cells enriched from blood (not recorded which). The source of these receptors is a woman aged 40 to 49 with acute COVID-19.

The rearrangement uses TRBV7-9 and TRBJ2-1; a possible D gene is TRBD1 (6 bases). The CDR3 covers 17 residues. CDR1 is SEHNR, CDR2 FQNEAQ, per germline (reference sequence). The V end lost 3 bases, the J end lost 4 bases, and 19 bases lay between the germline ends. Here the CDR3 DNA reads TGTGCCAGCAGCTTCCCACCGCAGGGGTCGGGGTACAATGAGCAGTTCTTC. The encoded protein is CASSFPPQGSGYNEQFF. The whole variable domain, filled in from reference TRBV7-9 and TRBJ2-1, reads DTGVSQNPRHKITKRGQNVTFRCDPISEHNRLYWYRQTLGQGPEFLTYFQNEAQLEKSRLLSDRFSAERPKGSFSTLEIQRTEQGDSAMYLCASSFPPQGSGYNEQFFGPGTRLTVL.

V usage is TRBV3-1 (or the pseudogene TRBV3-2) and J usage is TRBJ1-2; 7 bases fit TRBD1. Germline CDR1 and CDR2: LGHDT and YNNKEL (reference sequence). The CDR3 is 22 residues long. J was trimmed by 3 bases and V by 0 bases; bases with no gene match: 25. The CDR3 region has the DNA TGTGCCAGCAGCCAAGAGCACTCGAATCCTGACAGGGCTTTCGCTTGGGACTATGGCTACACCTTC. Its translation: CASSQEHSNPDRAFAWDYGYTF.

J is TRBJ1-2 and V is TRBV6-5; the D is unclear. The CDR3 extends over 12 amino acids. V was pared by 6 bases and J by 6 bases, with 11 bases between. CDR1 MNHEY and CDR2 SVGAGI come from the germline V gene. The CDR3: CASSHRVDGYTF. The CDR3 bases are TGTGCCAGCAGCCACAGAGTGGATGGCTACACCTTC.

This chain joins TRBV5-6 and TRBJ2-3; perhaps TRBD2 as D (5 bases). The germline V gene has CDR1 SGHDT and CDR2 YYEEEE. The CDR3 has 16 residues. The germline V and J ends were trimmed by 3 bases and 1 base, with 15 bases remaining between them. The CDR3 region has the DNA TGTGCCAGCAGCTCGCGGGTAATTCTGGGCACAGATACGCAGTATTTT. It encodes CASSSRVILGTDTQYF.

The chain combines TRBV5-4 with TRBJ2-2, with D perhaps TRBD2 (7 bases). The CDR3 is 14 residues long. The ends were cut back, 7 bases at V and 5 bases at J, with 15 bases in the middle. Germline V gene sequence: CDR1 SGHNT, CDR2 YYREEE (reference sequence). The CDR3 sequence: CASEGEGRTGELFF. In DNA, the CDR3 is TGTGCCAGCGAGGGGGAGGGTCGGACCGGGGAGCTGTTTTTT.

This clone appeared a single time. The chain combines TRBV6-5 with TRBJ2-4; D perhaps matches TRBD2 (6 bases). The germline V and J ends were trimmed by 6 bases and 5 bases, with 11 bases remaining between them. The CDR3 length is 13 residues. CDR1 is MNHEY and CDR2 is SVGAGI in the germline V gene. CDR3: CASRDTGENIQYF. In DNA form, the CDR3 reads TGTGCCAGCAGGGACACGGGGGAAAACATTCAGTACTTC.

The chain has TRBV2 and TRBJ2-7, with 7 positions matching TRBD2. Germline CDR1 is SNHLY and CDR2 is FYNNEI. This CDR3 has 17 amino acids. V trimming: 1 base; J trimming: 0 bases; junction bases outside the gene matches: 9. The CDR3 bases are TGTGCCAGCAGTGAAGGAGAAGCGGGACCAAGCTCCTACGAGCAGTACTTC. This codes for CASSEGEAGPSSYEQYF.

The V and J genes are TRBV3-1 (or the pseudogene TRBV3-2) and TRBJ2-1; 8 bases agree with TRBD2. Trimming took 3 bases from V and 6 from J; bases not matched to a gene: 4. Germline V CDR1 and CDR2: LGHDT, YNNKEL (reference sequence). This CDR3 comprises 14 residues. The CDR3 bases are TGTGCCAGCAGCCATACTAGCGGAACCAATGAGCAGTTCTTC. This encodes CASSHTSGTNEQFF.

The rearrangement uses TRBV10-1 and TRBJ2-2, with D possibly matching TRBD1 (5 bases). Trimming stripped 4 bases from V and 7 bases from J, with 7 bases between. This CDR3 is 12 amino acids long. Germline V gene data show CDR1 as WNHNN and CDR2 as SYGVQD (reference sequence). The CDR3 DNA reads as TGCGCCAGCAGTGCAGGGCTCGGGGAGCTGTTTTTT. Amino acid sequence: CASSAGLGELFF.

The chain recombines TRBV4-1 with TRBJ2-1; 12 nucleotides match TRBD2. The CDR3 is 16 amino acids. V was clipped by 0 bases and J by 7 bases; unmatched bases: 4. Germline V gives CDR1 MGHRA, CDR2 YSYEKL. The CDR3 reads CASSQERLAGVNEQFF. In DNA, the CDR3 is TGCGCCAGCAGCCAAGAAAGACTAGCGGGAGTAAATGAGCAGTTCTTC.

The CDR3 loop is CASSETTGGNSPLHF. The DNA for the CDR3 is TGCGCCAGCAGCGAGACGACGGGTGGGAATTCACCCCTCCACTTT. The chain links TRBV5-1 to TRBJ1-6; D unresolved. The CDR3 runs 15 residues. Germline-derived CDR1 and CDR2 are SGHRS and YFSETQ. V was trimmed by 4 bases and J by 7 bases, leaving 15 bases between them.

CDR3 sequence reads: CASSQDLTGGEQYF. For the CDR3, the DNA is TGTGCCAGCAGCCAAGATCTGACGGGAGGCGAGCAGTACTTC. V is TRBV3-1 (or the pseudogene TRBV3-2) and J is TRBJ2-7; TRBD2 matches at 7 bases. The germline V gene encodes CDR1 LGHDT and CDR2 YNNKEL (reference sequence). The CDR3 runs to 14 residues. V lost 0 bases, J lost 6 bases, and 5 bases stayed unmatched.

The V call is TRBV25-1, the J call TRBJ2-2; D is undetermined. CDR1 is MGHDK and CDR2 is SYGVNS in the germline V gene. V shed 7 bases and J shed 4 bases, with 4 bases lying between them. The CDR3 runs to 11 residues. The CDR3 DNA sequence: TGTGCCAGCACATCCACCGGGGAGCTGTTTTTT. It yields the protein CASTSTGELFF.

This chain joins TRBV9 and TRBJ2-2, with 8 positions matching TRBD1. The CDR3 is made up of 17 amino acids. Germline V gene lookup returns CDR1 SGDLS and CDR2 YYNGEE. The ends lost 3 bases at V and 0 bases at J; junction bases unmatched: 7. CDR3 amino acids: CASSGQGTFSNTGELFF. Here the CDR3 DNA reads TGTGCCAGCAGCGGACAGGGGACTTTTTCGAACACCGGGGAGCTGTTTTTT.

This sequence joins TRBV2 and TRBJ1-2; D unclear. CDR1 is SNHLY and CDR2 is FYNNEI in the germline V gene. The CDR3 extends over 13 amino acids. V was pared by 2 bases and J by 4 bases, with 8 bases between. The CDR3 nucleotides read TGTGCCAGCAGTGAAAGCGGTGGCTATGGCTACACCTTC. The encoded protein is CASSESGGYGYTF.

The J gene is TRBJ1-5, the V gene TRBV19, with 7 bases matching TRBD1. Germline lookup yields CDR1 LNHDA and CDR2 SQIVND (reference sequence). The CDR3 spans 13 residues. The junction had 4 bases not matched to a gene; V was cut back by 5 bases and J by 6 bases. CDR3 region: CASSEGAGQPQHF. The CDR3 DNA follows: TGTGCCAGTAGTGAGGGGGCCGGTCAGCCCCAGCATTTT. The whole variable domain, remainder taken from reference TRBV19 and TRBJ1-5, is DGGITQSPKYLFRKEGQNVTLSCEQNLNHDAMYWYRQDPGQGLRLIYYSQIVNDFQKGDIAEGYSVSREKKESFPLTVTSAQKNPTAFYLCASSEGAGQPQHFGDGTRLSIL.

This clone was picked up a small number of times. The rearrangement joins TRBV11-2 to TRBJ2-1, with 8 bases aligning to TRBD2. The J segment lost 9 bases and the V segment lost 1 base, leaving 5 bases of the junction unmatched. This CDR3 comprises 14 residues. Germline assignment: CDR1 SGHAT and CDR2 FQNNGV. CDR3 nucleotides: TGTGCCAGCAGCTTAGCGGGAGGGCCTACTGAGCAGTTCTTC. Protein sequence: CASSLAGGPTEQFF.

The genes are TRBV9 and TRBJ2-1, with 7 bases fitting TRBD2. Per germline, CDR1 SGDLS and CDR2 YYNGEE. This CDR3 contains 14 residues. V shed 0 bases, J shed 8 bases, and the junction held 5 bases outside the gene matches. This chain's CDR3 is CASSVGGAGDEQFF. The CDR3 bases are TGTGCCAGCAGCGTAGGAGGGGCGGGGGATGAGCAGTTCTTC.

The chain links TRBV4-2 to TRBJ2-2, with TRBD2 matching over 8 bases. The CDR3 totals 17 residues. With 0 bases clipped from V and 3 bases from J, the junction kept 6 bases outside the gene matches. Germline V gene data show CDR1 as LGHNA and CDR2 as YNFKEQ. The CDR3 sequence: CASSQDMREDDTGELFF. The CDR3 coding sequence is TGTGCCAGCAGCCAAGATATGCGGGAGGACGACACCGGGGAGCTGTTTTTT.

V is TRBV5-1 and J is TRBJ2-3; TRBD2 is a possible D gene (5 bases). The V gene's germline CDR1 is SGHRS and CDR2 YFSETQ. V lost 3 bases and J 2 bases, leaving 13 bases between the germline ends. The CDR3 has 15 residues. The CDR3 spells CASSSTSKSTDTQYF. DNA for the CDR3: TGCGCCAGCAGCTCAACTAGTAAGTCCACAGATACGCAGTATTTT.

The CDR3 region is CAIRQGDTEAFF. CDR3 DNA sequence: TGTGCCATTCGACAGGGTGACACTGAAGCTTTCTTT. V and J are TRBV2 and TRBJ1-1; TRBD1 matches at 7 bases. The CDR3 has 12 amino acids. Per the germline V gene, CDR1 is SNHLY and CDR2 is FYNNEI. The V gene end was trimmed by 10 bases and the J gene end by 3 bases; junction bases not matched to a gene: 5.